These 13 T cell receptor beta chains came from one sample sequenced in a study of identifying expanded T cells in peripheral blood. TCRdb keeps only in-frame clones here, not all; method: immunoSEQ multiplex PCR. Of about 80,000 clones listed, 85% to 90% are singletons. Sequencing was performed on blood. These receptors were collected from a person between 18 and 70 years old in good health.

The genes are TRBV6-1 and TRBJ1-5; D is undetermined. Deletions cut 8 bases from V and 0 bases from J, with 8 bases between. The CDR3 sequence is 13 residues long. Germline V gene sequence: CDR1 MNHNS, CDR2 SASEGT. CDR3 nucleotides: TGTGCCAGCGGAGGTTATAGCAATCAGCCCCAGCATTTT. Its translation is CASGGYSNQPQHF.

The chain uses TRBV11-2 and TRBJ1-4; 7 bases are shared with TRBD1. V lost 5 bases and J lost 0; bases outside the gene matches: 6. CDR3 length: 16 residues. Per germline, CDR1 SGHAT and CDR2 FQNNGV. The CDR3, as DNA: TGTGCCAGCAGCAGGACAGGAGCTGCAACTAATGAAAAACTGTTTTTT. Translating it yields CASSRTGAATNEKLFF. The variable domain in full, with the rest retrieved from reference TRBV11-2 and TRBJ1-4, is EAGVAQSPRYKIIEKRQSVAFWCNPISGHATLYWYQQILGQGPKLLIQFQNNGVVDDSQLPKDRFSAERLKGVDSTLKIQPAKLEDSAVYLCASSRTGAATNEKLFFGSGTQLSVL.

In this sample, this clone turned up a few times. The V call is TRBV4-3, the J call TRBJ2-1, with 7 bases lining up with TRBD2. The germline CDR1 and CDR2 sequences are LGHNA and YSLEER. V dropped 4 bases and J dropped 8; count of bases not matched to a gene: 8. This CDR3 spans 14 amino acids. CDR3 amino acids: CASSPWTSHDEQFF. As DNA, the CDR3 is TGCGCCAGCAGCCCCTGGACTAGTCACGATGAGCAGTTCTTC.

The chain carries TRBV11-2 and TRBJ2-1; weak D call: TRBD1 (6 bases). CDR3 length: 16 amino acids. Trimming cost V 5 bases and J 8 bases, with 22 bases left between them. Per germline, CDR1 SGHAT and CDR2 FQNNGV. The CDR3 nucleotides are TGTGCCAGCAGCATTAGCTCCGCCAGGGGTATCGATGAGCAGTTCTTC. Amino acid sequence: CASSISSARGIDEQFF.

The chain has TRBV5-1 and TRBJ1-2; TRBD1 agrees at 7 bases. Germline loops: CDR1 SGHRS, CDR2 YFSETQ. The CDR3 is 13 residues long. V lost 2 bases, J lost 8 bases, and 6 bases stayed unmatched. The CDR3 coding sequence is TGCGCCAGCAGCTTACGGACAGGAGGGGGCTACACCTTC. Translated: CASSLRTGGGYTF.

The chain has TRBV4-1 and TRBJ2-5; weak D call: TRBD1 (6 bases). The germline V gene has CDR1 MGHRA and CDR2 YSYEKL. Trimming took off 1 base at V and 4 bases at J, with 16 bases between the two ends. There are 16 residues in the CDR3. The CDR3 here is CASSQVGPGRGETQYF. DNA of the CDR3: TGCGCCAGCAGCCAAGTTGGGCCTGGCAGGGGAGAGACCCAGTACTTC.

CDR3 nucleotide sequence: TGCGCCAGCAGCCAAGACTTTGCCAGGACAGGGGGCGGAAACACCATATATTTT. It yields the protein CASSQDFARTGGGNTIYF. This chain uses TRBV4-3 with TRBJ1-3, with 11 bases that match TRBD1. Germline trimming cut 0 bases from V and 4 bases from J; bases unmatched to any gene: 8. Germline CDR1 LGHNA, CDR2 YSLEER. CDR3 length: 18 residues.

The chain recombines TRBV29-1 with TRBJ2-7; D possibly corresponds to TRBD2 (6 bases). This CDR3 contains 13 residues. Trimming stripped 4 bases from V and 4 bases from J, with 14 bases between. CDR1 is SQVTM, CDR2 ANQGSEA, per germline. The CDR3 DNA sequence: TGCAGCGTTGTGGGCGGGACTGCTTACGAGCAGTACTTC. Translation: CSVVGGTAYEQYF.

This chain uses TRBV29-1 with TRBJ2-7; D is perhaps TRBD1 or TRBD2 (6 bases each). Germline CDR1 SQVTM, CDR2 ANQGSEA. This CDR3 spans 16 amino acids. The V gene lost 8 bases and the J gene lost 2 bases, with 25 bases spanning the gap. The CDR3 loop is CSPQGGPDRTPYEQYF. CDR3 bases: TGCAGCCCTCAAGGGGGGCCGGACAGAACACCCTACGAGCAGTACTTC.

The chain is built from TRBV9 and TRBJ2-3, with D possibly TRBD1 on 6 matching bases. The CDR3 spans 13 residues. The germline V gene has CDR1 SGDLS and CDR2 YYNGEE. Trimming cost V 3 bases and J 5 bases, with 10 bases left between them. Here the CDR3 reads CASSGVRGDTQYF. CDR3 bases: TGTGCCAGCAGCGGCGTCAGGGGAGATACGCAGTATTTT.

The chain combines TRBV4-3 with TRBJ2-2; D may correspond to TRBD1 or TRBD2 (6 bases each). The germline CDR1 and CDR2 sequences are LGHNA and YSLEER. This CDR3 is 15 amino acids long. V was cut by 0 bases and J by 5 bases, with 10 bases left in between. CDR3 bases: TGCGCCAGCAGCCAAGAAGGGGGGCGGACCGGGGAGCTGTTTTTT. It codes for CASSQEGGRTGELFF.

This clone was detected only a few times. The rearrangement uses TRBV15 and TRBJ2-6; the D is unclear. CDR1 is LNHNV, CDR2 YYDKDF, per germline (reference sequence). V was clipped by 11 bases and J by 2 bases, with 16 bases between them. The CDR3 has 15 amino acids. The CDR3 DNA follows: TGTGCCGCTAGTCCCCAAGGGACTGGGGCCAACGTCCTGACTTTC. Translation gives CAASPQGTGANVLTF.

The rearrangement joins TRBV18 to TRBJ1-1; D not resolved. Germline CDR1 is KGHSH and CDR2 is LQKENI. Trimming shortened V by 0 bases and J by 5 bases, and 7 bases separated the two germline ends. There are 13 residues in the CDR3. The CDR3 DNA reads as TGTGCCAGCTCACCACCGGACCAAACTGAAGCTTTCTTT. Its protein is CASSPPDQTEAFF.